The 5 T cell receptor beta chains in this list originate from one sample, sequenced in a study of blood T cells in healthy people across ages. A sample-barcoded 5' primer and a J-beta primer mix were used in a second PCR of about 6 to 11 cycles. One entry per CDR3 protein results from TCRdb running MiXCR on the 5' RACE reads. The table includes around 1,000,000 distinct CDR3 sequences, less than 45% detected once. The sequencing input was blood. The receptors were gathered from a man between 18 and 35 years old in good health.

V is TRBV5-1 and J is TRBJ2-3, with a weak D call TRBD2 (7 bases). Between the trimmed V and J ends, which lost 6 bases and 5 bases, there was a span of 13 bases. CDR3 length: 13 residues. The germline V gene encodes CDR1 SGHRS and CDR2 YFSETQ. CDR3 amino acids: CASNGGRGDTQYF. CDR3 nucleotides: TGCGCCAGCAACGGGGGGCGAGGAGATACGCAGTATTTT.

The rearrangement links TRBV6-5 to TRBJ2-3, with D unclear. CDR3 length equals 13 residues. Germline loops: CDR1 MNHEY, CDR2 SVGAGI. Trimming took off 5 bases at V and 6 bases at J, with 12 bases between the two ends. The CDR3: CASSKSLLDTQYF. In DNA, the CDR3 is TGTGCCAGCAGTAAATCCCTCCTCGATACGCAGTATTTT.

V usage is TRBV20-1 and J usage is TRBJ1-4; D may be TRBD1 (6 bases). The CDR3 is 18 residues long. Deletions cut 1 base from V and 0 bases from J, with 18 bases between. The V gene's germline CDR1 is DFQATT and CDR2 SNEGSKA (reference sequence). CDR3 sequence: CSARGLRTEATTNEKLFF. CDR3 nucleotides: TGCAGTGCTAGAGGGCTCCGGACAGAAGCTACAACTAATGAAAAACTGTTTTTT.

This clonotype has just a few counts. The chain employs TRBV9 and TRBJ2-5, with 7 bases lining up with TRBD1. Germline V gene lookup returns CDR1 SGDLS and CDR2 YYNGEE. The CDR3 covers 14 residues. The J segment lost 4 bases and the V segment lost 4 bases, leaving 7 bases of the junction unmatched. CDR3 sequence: CASSTRDRGETQYF. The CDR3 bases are TGTGCCAGCAGCACACGGGACAGAGGAGAGACCCAGTACTTC.

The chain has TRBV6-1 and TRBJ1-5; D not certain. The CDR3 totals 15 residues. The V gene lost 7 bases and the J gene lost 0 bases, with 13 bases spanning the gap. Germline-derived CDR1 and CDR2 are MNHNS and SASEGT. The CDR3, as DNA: TGTGCCAGCAACCCAGGCATGTATAGCAATCAGCCCCAGCATTTT. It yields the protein CASNPGMYSNQPQHF.